Presented here are 15 T cell receptor beta chains from one specimen sequenced in a study of Tregs in tolerant kidney transplant recipients. Assay: immunoSEQ multiplex PCR; the TCRdb copy retains only in-frame clones and omits some. In all, the sample yields approximately 50,000 clones. The sample was CD4+ T cells from blood, taken before the transplant. The receptors come from a human donor who received a combined kidney and bone marrow transplant.

Regarding this clone: The read ends 3 residues shy of where the CDR3 ends; the end is completed using the germline J gene. The rearrangement links TRBV20-1 to TRBJ2-3, with 10 bases fitting TRBD2. The CDR3 sequence is 16 residues long. The ends lost 5 bases at V and 4 bases at J; junction bases unmatched: 12. The germline V gene encodes CDR1 DFQATT and CDR2 SNEGSKA (reference sequence). CDR3 DNA (partial): TGCAGTGCTCCCCTGAGAGCGGGAGGGTTTTCAGATACG. Its translation is CSAPLRAGGFSDT. The whole CDR3 protein is CSAPLRAGGFSDTQYF.

As for this clone: From the germline J gene comes the end of the CDR3, since the read stops 3 residues before it. The chain uses TRBV7-8 and TRBJ1-1; TRBD1 might be the D (5 bases). V lost 4 bases and J lost 0, with 12 bases in between. Germline loops: CDR1 SGHVS, CDR2 FQNEAQ. This CDR3 has 15 amino acids. The CDR3 bases that were read are TGTGCCAGCAGCTCCTGGGGGGGAATGAACACTGAA. It translates to CASSSWGGMNTE. Given in full, the CDR3 is CASSSWGGMNTEAFF.

A remark on this clone: The CDR3 end falls 3 residues outside the read, so it is completed with the germline J gene. The rearrangement uses TRBV7-2 and TRBJ2-7; 7 bases line up with TRBD1. The germline V gene encodes CDR1 SGHTA and CDR2 FQGNSA. This CDR3 has 14 residues. V shed 7 bases, J shed 0 bases, and the junction held 6 bases outside the gene matches. The CDR3 DNA, read in part, is TGTGCCAGCACCCCCGACAGGGCCTCCTACGAG. This sequence encodes CASTPDRASYE. The CDR3 in its entirety is CASTPDRASYEQYF.

As regards this clone: The CDR3 goes on 3 residues after the read ends, and that part is filled in from the germline J gene. The chain has TRBV10-3 and TRBJ2-7; 9 nucleotides match TRBD2. The CDR3 runs 12 residues. V lost 6 bases and J lost 5; bases outside the gene matches: 2. The V gene's germline CDR1 is ENHRY and CDR2 SYGVKD. The CDR3 is CAISRTSDEQYF. Incomplete CDR3 DNA: TGTGCCATCAGCCGGACTAGCGACGAG.

Concerning this clone: The read terminates 3 residues before the CDR3 end, so the remaining end is supplied by the germline J gene. The rearrangement uses TRBV9 and TRBJ2-4, with 9 bases aligning to TRBD1. The germline V gene encodes CDR1 SGDLS and CDR2 YYNGEE. The CDR3 contains 16 residues. V lost 4 bases to trimming and J lost 1 base; unmatched junction nucleotides: 6. The CDR3 region is CASSTTGGTAKNIQYF. The CDR3 DNA, read in part, is TGTGCCAGCAGCACAACAGGGGGCACGGCCAAAAACATT.

Points on this clone: Read coverage stops 3 residues before the CDR3 terminus; the germline J gene supplies the remainder. The chain carries TRBV19 and TRBJ2-2, with 8 bases identical to TRBD1. The CDR3 sequence is 14 residues long. V shed 4 bases and J 6 bases; nucleotides not matched to a gene: 4. Looked up from germline, CDR1 is LNHDA and CDR2 is SQIVND (reference sequence). Here the CDR3 reads CASSNRGSPGELFF. The sequenced CDR3 bases are TGTGCCAGTAGTAACAGGGGGTCCCCCGGGGAG.

About this clone: The sequence runs out 3 residues before the end of the CDR3; the remainder is reconstructed from the germline J gene. V is TRBV2 and J is TRBJ2-1, with a possible D match to TRBD1 (6 bases). Germline CDR1 and CDR2: SNHLY and FYNNEI. The CDR3 runs 14 residues. Trimming shortened V by 6 bases and J by 3 bases, and 12 bases separated the two germline ends. The sequenced part of the CDR3 DNA is TGTGCCAGCAGGGGAATCAGGGGCTACAATGAG. This gives the protein CASRGIRGYNE. The full-length CDR3 reads as CASRGIRGYNEQFF.

Note on this clone: The read comes to an end 3 residues before the CDR3 does, leaving the germline J gene to fill in the end. The chain joins TRBV19 to TRBJ1-1; no definite D call. Germline CDR1 is LNHDA and CDR2 is SQIVND (reference sequence). This CDR3 is 13 amino acids long. Deletions cut 2 bases from V and 3 bases from J, with 7 bases between. CDR3 DNA (partial): TGTGCCAGTAGTATAAGCCAGGACACTGAA. It codes for CASSISQDTE. The complete CDR3 protein is CASSISQDTEAFF.

Note on this clone: The CDR3 end is not reached by the read, which stops 3 residues before it; the germline J gene fills it in. The genes are TRBV2 and TRBJ1-5; 7 bases line up with TRBD1. From germline, CDR1 is SNHLY and CDR2 FYNNEI. V shed 5 bases, J shed 8 bases, and the junction held 15 bases outside the gene matches. This CDR3 spans 16 amino acids. CDR3 residues: CASSIPRQGSSKPQHF. The CDR3 DNA, read in part, is TGTGCCAGCAGTATCCCTCGACAGGGTAGTAGCAAGCCC.

On this clone: Read data end 3 residues before the CDR3 end; the end is taken from the germline J gene. J is TRBJ1-2 and V is TRBV5-4, with TRBD1 matching over 9 bases. CDR3 size: 14 residues. Germline V gene sequence: CDR1 SGHNT, CDR2 YYREEE (reference sequence). The CDR3 DNA, read in part, is TGTGCCAGCACCCGACTAGGACAGGGGAACGGC. Amino acids: CASTRLGQGNG. The whole CDR3 region reads CASTRLGQGNGYTF.

Turning to this clone: The CDR3 goes on 3 residues after the read ends, and that part is filled in from the germline J gene. V gene TRBV18 combines with J gene TRBJ1-2; 9 bases line up with TRBD1. The germline V gene encodes CDR1 KGHSH and CDR2 LQKENI. V trimming: 2 bases; J trimming: 6 bases; junction bases outside the gene matches: 4. The CDR3 loop spans 14 amino acids. CDR3 residues: CASSPEDRGHGYTF. The covered CDR3 bases are TGTGCCAGCTCACCAGAGGACAGGGGCCATGGC. The full variable domain, with the rest looked up from reference TRBV18 and TRBJ1-2, is NAGVMQNPRHLVRRRGQEARLRCSPMKGHSHVYWYRQLPEEGLKFMVYLQKENIIDESGMPKERFSAEFPKEGPSILRIQQVVRGDSAAYFCASSPEDRGHGYTFGSGTRLTVV.

CDR3 sequence reads: CSAIWSGGTVTYEQYF. The sequenced part of the CDR3 DNA is TGCAGTGCTATCTGGTCCGGCGGGACAGTAACCTACGAG. The chain recombines TRBV20-1 with TRBJ2-7, with D perhaps matching TRBD1 (7 bases). The sequence runs out 3 residues before the end of the CDR3; the remainder is reconstructed from the germline J gene. CDR1 and CDR2 from the germline V gene are DFQATT and SNEGSKA (reference sequence). The CDR3 length is 16 residues. V was clipped by 4 bases and J by 2 bases, with 21 bases between them.

Comment on this clone: Read data end 3 residues before the CDR3 end; the end is taken from the germline J gene. The rearrangement uses TRBV18 and TRBJ2-1, with 10 bases lining up with TRBD1. The CDR3 runs to 16 residues. CDR1 is KGHSH and CDR2 is LQKENI in the germline V gene. J lost 5 bases, V lost 3 bases, and 7 bases had no gene match. The CDR3 bases that were read are TGTGCCAGCTCACCTCGAGGGACAGGGGTCCACAATGAG. Amino acid sequence: CASSPRGTGVHNE. The full CDR3 sequence reads CASSPRGTGVHNEQFF.

Notes on this clone: The CDR3 end lies 3 residues beyond the end of the read and is filled in from the germline J gene. This chain links TRBV7-2 with TRBJ2-3; 10 positions match TRBD2. V dropped 5 bases and J dropped 3; count of bases not matched to a gene: 5. The CDR3 spans 15 residues. Germline V gene data show CDR1 as SGHTA and CDR2 as FQGNSA. Partial CDR3 DNA: TGTGCCAGCAGCGCTAGCGGGAGAAAGACAGATACG. Encoded protein: CASSASGRKTDT. In full, the CDR3 is CASSASGRKTDTQYF. The variable domain in full, completed from reference TRBV7-2 and TRBJ2-3, reads GAGVSQSPSNKVTEKGKDVELRCDPISGHTALYWYRQSLGQGLEFLIYFQGNSAPDKSGLPSDRFSAERTGGSVSTLTIQRTQQEDSAVYLCASSASGRKTDTQYFGPGTRLTVL.

Remarks on this clone: The CDR3 goes on 3 residues after the read ends, and that part is filled in from the germline J gene. The chain combines TRBV18 with TRBJ2-7, with D tentatively TRBD2 (6 bases). The CDR3 totals 13 residues. Trimming pared 3 bases from V and 5 bases from J, leaving 11 bases between. CDR1 is KGHSH, CDR2 LQKENI, per germline. The CDR3 region is CASSPAGIDEQYF. CDR3 DNA (partial): TGTGCCAGCTCACCGGCGGGGATCGACGAG.